This T cell receptor beta chain was observed in a study of PD-1 blockade in mismatch repair-deficient tumors. The protocol was immunoSEQ multiplex PCR, while the TCRdb copy is restricted to in-frame clones and leaves out a portion. The sample records 13,000 to 15,000 clones, roughly 84% being singletons. V lost 4 bases, J lost 6 bases, and 10 bases stayed unmatched. There are 17 residues in the CDR3. Germline V CDR1 and CDR2: SGHAT, FQNNGV. As for this clone: What it recognizes is unknown.

Time point given: approximately ten-day in vitro stimulation with candidate neoantigen peptide 4. The sample here was cells cultured in vitro, taken from a patient treated with pembrolizumab. This TCR was sampled from an adult with mismatch repair-deficient cancer. V is TRBV11-2 and J is TRBJ2-1, with 12 bases matching TRBD2. CDR3 nucleotide sequence: TGTGCCAGCAGCTCCGGGACTAGCGGGTCCCGGGGCAATGAGCAGTTCTTC. Amino acid sequence: CASSSGTSGSRGNEQFF.